These 3 T cell receptor beta chains were all obtained from the same sample, sequenced in a study of shared clonotypes between healthy human individuals. Profiled with immunoSEQ multiplex PCR; TCRdb holds only in-frame clones, not every one. The table has about 2.1 million clones, about 94% seen once. CD8 cells regarded as naive lacked CD45RO, were positively chosen for CCR7, and omitted terminally differentiated effector memory CD45RA+ cells. Input material: naive CD8+ T cells from PBMCs. These receptors came from a man aged 18 to 29 in good health. Some clones in this sample may be carry-over from other donors' samples.

As to this clone: At one end the junction does not follow the germline gene, possibly because of a read error. The J gene is TRBJ1-2, the V gene TRBV6-5; 10 bases agree with TRBD1. Germline CDR1 is MNHEY and CDR2 is SVGAGI. This CDR3 has 15 amino acids. The CDR3 DNA is TGTGCCGGCAGTTACTCGGACAGGGGGTCATATGGCTACACCTTC. Translating it yields CAGSYSDRGSYGYTF.

The V gene is TRBV27, the J gene TRBJ1-2; D gene unclear. Between the trimmed V and J ends, which lost 3 bases and 2 bases, there was a span of 13 bases. CDR3 length: 15 amino acids. From germline, CDR1 is MNHEY and CDR2 SMNVEV (reference sequence). CDR3: CASSFSPRGNYGYTF. The CDR3 nucleotides read TGTGCCAGCAGTTTCAGTCCTCGAGGGAACTATGGCTACACCTTC.

The rearrangement uses TRBV2 and TRBJ2-5, with D perhaps matching TRBD2 (5 bases). Per germline, CDR1 SNHLY and CDR2 FYNNEI. Trimming cost V 5 bases and J 4 bases, with 11 bases left between them. The CDR3 runs 13 residues. The CDR3 here is CASSPGVGETQYF. The CDR3 DNA sequence: TGTGCCAGCAGTCCCGGGGTAGGAGAGACCCAGTACTTC.